This paragraph covers one T cell receptor (beta chain) sequence. In germline, CDR1 is MNHEY, CDR2 SVGAGI. The ends lost 5 bases at V and 5 bases at J; junction bases unmatched: 6. There are 14 residues in the CDR3. This sample is part of a study of shared clonotypes between healthy human individuals. Sequencing used immunoSEQ multiplex PCR; TCRdb keeps in-frame clones, though not all of them. The sample has some 2,500,000 clones, 80% to 95% seen once; the top ten hold roughly 0.36%. Material for sequencing was naive CD4+ T cells from PBMCs. The sample's subset: CD45RA+ positively selected. The gene calls are TRBV6-5 and TRBJ1-1; 9 bases match TRBD1. This clonotype was obtained from a man between 18 and 35 years old in good health. Some clones in this sample may be carry-over from other donors' samples. The CDR3 DNA is TGTGCCAGCAGTCGGGGACAGGGAGGGACTGAAGCTTTCTTT. Its translation is CASSRGQGGTEAFF.